Sequencing of this T cell receptor beta chain was carried out in a study of response to subunit inactivated influenza vaccine (dated by TCRdb to the late 2010s). Describing the broader study: Deep quantitative profiling of the T cell receptor repertoire was used in the study to follow responses to a trivalent subunit inactivated influenza vaccine.

This clonotype has ten or more counts. Its antigen is unknown. Nothing much larger sits one base from this clone, and base qualities are not available. Findings and caveats that apply to the study as a whole: The authors proposed that each seasonal influenza vaccination may bring in only a limited number of new T cells.

The CDR1 and CDR2 encoded by the germline V gene are SGHRS and YFSETQ. The cysteine opens and the phenylalanine closes a CDR3 of 14 amino acids. The read is trimmed to its CDR3 DNA, 42 bases read in frame from base 1. From V the trimming removes 5 bases and from J it removes 2 bases, while the gene matches leave 3 bases of the junction unaccounted for. Library preparation employed RT-PCR. The reads were generated on an Illumina HiSeq 2500. Using fastp trimming at Q25 and MiXCR clonotype assembly, TCRdb reanalyzed the public sequencing data and kept in-frame beta chains. Each CDR3 protein appears once, grouped with its most common genes and DNA. This sample lists roughly 670,000 distinct CDR3 sequences; approximately 15% were detected once. Together, the top ten hold 7.6% of the sample.

This TCR was recovered from a man aged 50 to 59 who received an inactivated influenza vaccine. Donor details come from another sample of the same person, matched by shared clones. The source was PBMCs from blood, collected less than 15 days before vaccination. The chain is encoded by TRBV5-1 joined to TRBJ2-2; TRBD2 fits 7 bases in the junction. Read as DNA, the sequence is TGCGCCAGCAGTCGAGCGGGAAACACCGGGGAGCTGTTTTTT. Its product reads: CASSRAGNTGELFF.